This is a list of T cell receptor beta chains from one sample in a study of breast tumors, draining lymph nodes, adjacent tissues. TCRdb redid the calling of the multiplex PCR reads with MiXCR, one entry per CDR3 protein. The data hold about 180,000 distinct CDR3 sequences, with around 33% observed a single time. Sequenced input: axillary lymph node tissue. All receptors derive from a female donor with breast cancer. Some clones in this sample may be carry-over from other donors' samples. CDR3s include the opening cysteine and the closing phenylalanine or tryptophan. The D gene is left open where the match is weak. Part of the rows lack a size; the others show once, few, many or a class for expanded clones.

j_call,d_call,clone_size,v_call,cdr3_aa,cdr3_nt
TRBJ2-3,-,many,TRBV7-3,CASSPRDWSSTDTQYF,TGTGCCAGCAGCCCACGGGACTGGAGTTCCACAGATACGCAGTATTTT
TRBJ1-2,TRBD1,-,TRBV10-3,CAISAARDRGGHGYTF,TGTGCCATCAGTGCAGCGAGAGACAGGGGGGGGCATGGCTACACCTTC
TRBJ2-7,-,once,TRBV28,CASSRGLGYPYERYF,TGTGCCAGCAGCCGCGGGTTAGGGTATCCGTACGAGCGGTACTTC
TRBJ1-5,TRBD1,many,TRBV19,CASKRQGTNQPQHF,TGTGCCAGTAAACGACAGGGCACCAATCAGCCCCAGCATTTT
TRBJ2-1,-,-,TRBV25-1,CASICSARRPAAGGPTEQFF,-
TRBJ1-2,-,many,TRBV11-2,CASSLDSRGTDFINYGYTF,TGTGCCAGCAGCTTAGATAGTCGAGGGACGGACTTTATTAACTATGGCTACACCTTC
TRBJ1-2,TRBD1,many,TRBV5-8,CASSLYRGIGYTF,TGTGCCAGCAGCCTATACAGGGGGATAGGCTACACCTTC
TRBJ2-3,-,many,TRBV7-9,CASSPLITDTQYF,TGTGCCAGCAGCCCCCTCATTACGGATACGCAGTATTTT
TRBJ1-2,TRBD1,many,TRBV19,CASSIADRRMDGYTF,TGTGCCAGTAGTATTGCGGACAGGCGGATGGATGGCTACACCTTC
TRBJ1-2,-,many,TRBV6-5,CASSQQRVRGYTF,TGTGCCAGCAGTCAACAAAGGGTGCGGGGCTACACCTTC
TRBJ1-6,-,-,TRBV20-1,CSARDPLENSPLHF,TGCAGTGCTAGAGATCCCCTAGAGAATTCACCCCTCCACTTT
TRBJ2-2,TRBD2,-,TRBV24-1,CATSDFLAGELSF,TGTGCCACCAGTGATTTTCTAGCGGGGGAGCTGTCTTTT
TRBJ2-7,-,-,TRBV5-1,CASSAGDGSYEQYF,TGCGCCAGCAGCGCAGGGGACGGCTCCTACGAGCAGTACTTC
TRBJ1-1,-,-,TRBV2,CACSAGVDTEAFF,TGTGCCTGCAGTGCAGGGGTCGACACTGAAGCTTTCTTT
TRBJ1-3,-,-,TRBV2,CASSDWDPSPGNTIYF,TGTGCCAGCAGTGATTGGGACCCCAGTCCGGGAAACACCATATATTTT
TRBJ2-5,TRBD2,many,TRBV20-1,CSTGRTGTSGGLWVTQYF,TGCAGTACTGGCAGAACCGGGACTAGCGGGGGACTATGGGTGACCCAGTACTTC
TRBJ2-4,TRBD2,-,TRBV7-3,CASSRGTSGGGLAKNIQYF,TGTGCCAGCAGCCGCGGGACTAGCGGGGGGGGGCTAGCCAAAAACATTCAGTACTTC
TRBJ2-2,TRBD1,many,TRBV5-4,CASSFYRGTGELFF,TGTGCCAGCAGCTTTTACAGGGGAACCGGGGAGCTGTTTTTT
TRBJ2-7,TRBD1,-,TRBV11-2,CASSLFIGTGSYEQYF,TGTGCCAGCAGCTTATTCATCGGGACAGGGTCCTACGAGCAGTACTTC
TRBJ1-1,-,-,TRBV19,CASSSRSGGATEAFF,TGTGCCAGTAGTTCACGATCGGGGGGGGCAACTGAAGCTTTCTTT
TRBJ2-5,TRBD1,-,TRBV2,CASSERAQGVKETQYF,TGTGCCAGCAGTGAAAGGGCGCAGGGGGTAAAAGAGACCCAGTACTTC
TRBJ2-2,-,many,TRBV6-2/TRBV6-3,CASSYEGGELFF,TGTGCCAGCAGTTATGAGGGCGGGGAGCTGTTTTTT
TRBJ2-5,-,few,TRBV5-1,CASSWAGIQDTQYF,TGCGCCAGCAGTTGGGCAGGCATCCAAGACACCCAGTACTTC
TRBJ2-3,-,many,TRBV13,CASSLEGGGAAGIITDTQYF,TGTGCCAGCAGCTTAGAAGGAGGGGGCGCGGCGGGGATTATCACAGATACGCAGTATTTT
TRBJ1-3,-,many,TRBV18,CASSPPPGGNTIYF,TGTGCCAGCTCACCACCTCCGGGGGGAAACACCATATATTTT
TRBJ2-7,TRBD1,many,TRBV20-1,CSAKGQGSSYEQYF,TGCAGTGCAAAGGGACAGGGGTCCTCCTACGAGCAGTACTTC
TRBJ1-6,TRBD1,many,TRBV28,CASTGQNNSPLHF,TGTGCCAGCACGGGACAGAATAATTCACCCCTCCACTTT
TRBJ1-4,-,many,TRBV7-3,CASSLSGQGEKLFF,TGTGCCAGCAGCTTAAGCGGCCAGGGAGAAAAACTGTTTTTT
TRBJ1-4,TRBD1,many,TRBV20-1,CSARDQGTGGWKLFF,TGCAGTGCTAGAGATCAAGGGACAGGGGGATGGAAACTGTTTTTT
TRBJ1-6,-,many,TRBV6-5,CASSPTDSPHNSPLHF,TGTGCCAGCAGTCCAACGGACAGCCCACATAATTCACCCCTCCACTTT
TRBJ2-5,-,many,TRBV5-1,CASSLAGGRQETQYF,TGCGCCAGCAGCTTGGCTGGGGGCCGGCAAGAGACCCAGTACTTC
TRBJ1-6,-,many,TRBV6-1,CASSRDTQIQILHF,TGTGCCAGCAGCCGGGACACTCAAATTCAGATCCTCCACTTT
TRBJ1-5,TRBD1,many,TRBV6-2/TRBV6-3,CASSRQGGNQPQHF,TGTGCCAGCAGTCGACAGGGCGGCAATCAGCCCCAGCATTTT
TRBJ2-3,TRBD2,many,TRBV6-6,CASSPLMAGAGRTDTQYF,TGTGCCAGCAGCCCCCTTATGGCGGGAGCGGGGCGTACAGATACGCAGTATTTT
TRBJ1-2,TRBD1,many,TRBV28,CASSVGGLATNYGYTF,TGTGCCAGCAGTGTAGGGGGCCTGGCAACTAACTATGGCTACACCTTC
TRBJ2-2,-,many,TRBV2,CASSDLRGTGELFF,TGTGCCAGCAGTGACCTCCGGGGCACCGGGGAGCTGTTTTTT
TRBJ2-6,TRBD1,-,TRBV19,CVSSIPGGSGADVLTF,TGTGTCAGTAGTATTCCAGGGGGCTCTGGGGCCGACGTCCTGACTTTC
TRBJ1-3,-,many,TRBV28,CASSPLGHSGNTIYF,TGTGCCAGCAGTCCCCTCGGCCACTCTGGAAACACCATATATTTT
TRBJ1-1,TRBD1,few,TRBV7-2,CASTKDRVGTEAFF,TGTGCCAGCACGAAAGACAGGGTAGGGACTGAAGCTTTCTTT
TRBJ1-5,-,-,TRBV6-1,CASSEALGGMGNQPQHF,TGTGCCAGCAGTGAAGCTTTAGGGGGGATGGGCAATCAGCCCCAGCATTTT
TRBJ2-7,-,many,TRBV12-3/TRBV12-4,CASSAPQTPYEQYF,TGTGCCAGCAGTGCCCCACAGACACCCTACGAGCAGTACTTC
TRBJ1-1,-,few,TRBV5-1,CASSRRSGVTEAFF,TGCGCCAGCAGCCGGAGGTCAGGGGTCACTGAAGCTTTCTTT
TRBJ2-7,-,many,TRBV7-2,CASSLVRERADEQYF,TGTGCCAGCAGCTTAGTGCGCGAGCGGGCTGACGAGCAGTACTTC
TRBJ2-1,TRBD1,-,TRBV29-1,CSADRDYNEQFF,TGCAGCGCGGACAGGGACTACAATGAGCAGTTCTTC
TRBJ1-5,-,many,TRBV6-5,CASSSGAGQPQHF,TGTGCCAGCAGTTCAGGGGCAGGTCAGCCCCAGCATTTT
TRBJ2-4,TRBD2,-,TRBV7-2,CASSPRGSGGAGAKIIQYF,TGTGCCAGCAGCCCCCGGGGAAGCGGGGGGGCCGGAGCCAAAATCATTCAGTACTTC
TRBJ2-1,TRBD2,-,TRBV7-6,CASSLVGLAGRRDEQFF,TGTGCCAGCAGCTTAGTGGGGCTAGCGGGGAGGAGGGATGAGCAGTTCTTC
TRBJ2-5,-,-,TRBV29-1,CSGGQETQYF,TGCAGCGGGGGCCAAGAGACCCAGTACTTC
TRBJ2-3,-,many,TRBV27,CASSLSRTFTDTQYF,TGTGCCAGCAGTTTATCCCGTACCTTCACAGATACGCAGTATTTT
TRBJ2-3,TRBD1,few,TRBV28,CASSPIRTGAYTDTQYF,TGTGCCAGCAGCCCTATTAGGACAGGGGCCTACACAGATACGCAGTATTTT
TRBJ2-7,-,-,TRBV15,CATQGGRTSREQYF,TGTGCAACCCAAGGGGGGCGCACCTCTAGGGAGCAGTACTTC
TRBJ2-1,-,many,TRBV29-1,CSVARGTYNEQFF,TGCAGCGTTGCCCGGGGGACTTACAATGAGCAGTTCTTC
TRBJ2-3,TRBD1,-,TRBV7-8,CASSQRDRGLTYTQYF,TGTGCCAGCAGCCAACGGGACAGGGGGCTCACATATACGCAGTATTTT